This passage covers 5 T cell receptor beta chains from one sample sequenced in a study of blood T cell repertoires in COVID-19. Method: immunoSEQ multiplex PCR; TCRdb's copy keeps in-frame clones and lacks some. Among roughly 80,000 clones listed, around 90% were seen once. The sequenced sample was peripheral blood. The receptors originated from a man aged 45-60 years with active COVID-19.

The gene calls are TRBV5-4 and TRBJ1-5; D uncertain. Deletions cut 5 bases from V and 3 bases from J, with 9 bases between. The germline V gene encodes CDR1 SGHNT and CDR2 YYREEE (reference sequence). This CDR3 is built from 13 residues. CDR3 protein: CASSVDYNQPQHF. CDR3 DNA: TGTGCCAGCAGTGTAGACTACAATCAGCCCCAGCATTTT.

This chain connects TRBV29-1 to TRBJ1-1; a weak D match, TRBD1 (6 bases). V was cut by 4 bases and J by 1 base, with 10 bases left in between. CDR1 is SQVTM, CDR2 ANQGSEA, per germline. The CDR3 extends over 13 amino acids. The CDR3 loop reads CSVAQGWNTEAFF. The DNA of the CDR3 is TGCAGCGTTGCCCAGGGGTGGAACACTGAAGCTTTCTTT.

V gene TRBV29-1 combines with J gene TRBJ2-3; D possibly corresponds to TRBD1 (5 bases). Germline V gene lookup returns CDR1 SQVTM and CDR2 ANQGSEA. Trimming left V 5 bases short and J 0 bases short, with 12 bases between. The length of the CDR3 is 14 residues. CDR3 region: CSVPGIESTDTQYF. For the CDR3, the DNA is TGCAGCGTTCCAGGGATCGAAAGCACAGATACGCAGTATTTT.

The V and J genes are TRBV7-2 and TRBJ2-7; 9 bases align to TRBD2. CDR1 and CDR2 from the germline V gene are SGHTA and FQGNSA. This CDR3 contains 15 residues. The V and J ends lost 3 bases and 0 bases, in that order; junction bases with no gene match: 3. CDR3 sequence: CASSFTSGHSYEQYF. The CDR3 DNA sequence: TGTGCCAGCAGCTTTACTAGCGGGCACTCCTACGAGCAGTACTTC.

This chain connects TRBV7-8 to TRBJ1-6; D uncertain. Trimming removed 3 bases from V and 7 bases from J, with 4 bases in between. The CDR3 loop spans 12 amino acids. From germline, CDR1 is SGHVS and CDR2 FQNEAQ. CDR3 coding DNA: TGTGCCAGCAGCTTTAGAAATTCACCCCTCCACTTT. It yields the protein CASSFRNSPLHF.